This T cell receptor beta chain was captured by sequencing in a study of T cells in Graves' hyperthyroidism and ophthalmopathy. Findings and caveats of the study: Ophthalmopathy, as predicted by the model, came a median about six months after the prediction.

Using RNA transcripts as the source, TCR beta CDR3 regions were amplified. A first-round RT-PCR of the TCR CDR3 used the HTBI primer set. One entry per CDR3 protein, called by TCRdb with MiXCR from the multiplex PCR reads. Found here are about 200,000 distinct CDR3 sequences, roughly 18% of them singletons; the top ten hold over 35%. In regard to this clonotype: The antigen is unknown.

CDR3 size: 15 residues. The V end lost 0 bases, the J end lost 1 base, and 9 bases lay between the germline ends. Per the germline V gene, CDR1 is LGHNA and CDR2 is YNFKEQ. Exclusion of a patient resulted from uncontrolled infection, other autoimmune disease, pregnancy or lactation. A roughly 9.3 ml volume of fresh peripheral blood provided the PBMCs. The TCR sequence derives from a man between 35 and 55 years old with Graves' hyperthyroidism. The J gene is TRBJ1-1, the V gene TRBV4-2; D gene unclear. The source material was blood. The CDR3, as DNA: TGTGCCAGCAGCCAAGATCATGACGGGAACACTGAAGCTTTCTTT. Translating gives CASSQDHDGNTEAFF.